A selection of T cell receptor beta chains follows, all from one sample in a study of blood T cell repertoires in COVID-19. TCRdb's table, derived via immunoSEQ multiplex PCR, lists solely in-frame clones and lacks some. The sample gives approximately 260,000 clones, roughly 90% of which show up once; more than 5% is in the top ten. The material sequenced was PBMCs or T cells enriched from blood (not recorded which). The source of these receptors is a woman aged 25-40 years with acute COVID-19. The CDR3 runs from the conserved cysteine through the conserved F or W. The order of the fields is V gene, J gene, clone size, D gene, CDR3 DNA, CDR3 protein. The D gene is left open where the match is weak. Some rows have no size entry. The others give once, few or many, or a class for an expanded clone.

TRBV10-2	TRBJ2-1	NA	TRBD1	TGCGCCAGCAGCACGACAGGGCCCTACAATGAGCAGTTCTTC	CASSTTGPYNEQFF
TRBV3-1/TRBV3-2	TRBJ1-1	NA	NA	TGTGCCAGCAGCCTAGGGGTAGGTACGAACACTGAAGCTTTCTTT	CASSLGVGTNTEAFF
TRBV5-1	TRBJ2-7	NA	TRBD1	TGCGCCAGCAGCCCGCCGGGACAGAGATTCTACGAGCAGTACTTC	CASSPPGQRFYEQYF
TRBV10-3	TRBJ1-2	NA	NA	TGTGCCATCAGTGAGATACAGAGAGTTGGCTACACCTTC	CAISEIQRVGYTF
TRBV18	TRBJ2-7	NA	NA	TGTGCCAGCTCACCCGGACTTTATAACGAGCAGTACTTC	CASSPGLYNEQYF
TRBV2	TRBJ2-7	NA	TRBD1	TGTGCCAGCAGTGACAGGGGGAACGAGCAGTACTTC	CASSDRGNEQYF
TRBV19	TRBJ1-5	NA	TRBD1	TGTGCCAGTAGTACCGGACAGGGCCTACCTCAGCCCCAGCATTTT	CASSTGQGLPQPQHF
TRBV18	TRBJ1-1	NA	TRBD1	TGTGCCAGCTCACCGCGGGACAGCCCGAACACTGAAGCTTTCTTT	CASSPRDSPNTEAFF
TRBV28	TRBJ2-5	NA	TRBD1	TGTGCCAGCAGTCCGGGACAGGGTTCCTCACGGAAAGAGACCCAGTACTTC	CASSPGQGSSRKETQYF
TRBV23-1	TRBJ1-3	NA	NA	TGCGCCAGCAGTCAATCAGGCGGGCGCTCTGGAAACACCATATATTTT	CASSQSGGRSGNTIYF
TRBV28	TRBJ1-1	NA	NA	TGTGCCAGCACCTCGGGGACACCGAACACTGAAGCTTTCTTT	CASTSGTPNTEAFF
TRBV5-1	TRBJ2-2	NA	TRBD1	TGCGCCAGCAGCTTACAGGGGTCTCGGACCGGGGAGCTGTTTTTT	CASSLQGSRTGELFF
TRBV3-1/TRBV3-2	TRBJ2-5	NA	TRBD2	TGTGCCAGCAGCCAAGATCTCCCGCAACTAGCGGGGGGGGTAGAGACCCAGTACTTC	CASSQDLPQLAGGVETQYF
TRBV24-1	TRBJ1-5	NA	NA	TGTGCCACCAAGGGGGGGCCAAATCAGCCCCAGCATTTT	CATKGGPNQPQHF
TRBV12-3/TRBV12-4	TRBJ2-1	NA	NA	TGTGCCAGCAGACTACTCGATGAGCAGTTCTTC	CASRLLDEQFF
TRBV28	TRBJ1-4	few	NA	TGTGCCAGCAGGGAGGGTCGGATGAATGAAAAACTGTTTTTT	CASREGRMNEKLFF
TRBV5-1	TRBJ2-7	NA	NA	TGCGCCAGCAGCTTTCTGTACGAGCAGTACTTC	CASSFLYEQYF
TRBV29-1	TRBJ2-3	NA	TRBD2	TGCAGCGTTTCCGGGGGGGGACTCGGACTCGATACGCAGTATTTT	CSVSGGGLGLDTQYF
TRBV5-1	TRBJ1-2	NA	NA	TGCGCCAGCAGCTTGGTGCTTAGAGGGCCTGGCTACACCTTC	CASSLVLRGPGYTF
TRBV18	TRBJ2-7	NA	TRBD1	TGTGCCAGACTCACCACTGGGACAGGGATCTCCTACGAGCAGTACTTC	CARLTTGTGISYEQYF
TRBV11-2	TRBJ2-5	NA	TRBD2	TGTGCCAGCAGCTTATCGGCGGGACTAGCGGGAGGGCGAGAGACCCAGTACTTC	CASSLSAGLAGGRETQYF
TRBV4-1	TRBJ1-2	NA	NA	TGCGCCAGCAGCTCCCTCGAAGGCGGGGATAACTATGGCTACACCTTC	CASSSLEGGDNYGYTF
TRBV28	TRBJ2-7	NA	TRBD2	TGTGCCAGCAGTATCACAGCGGGGCGGAGCTCCTACGAGCAGTACTTC	CASSITAGRSSYEQYF
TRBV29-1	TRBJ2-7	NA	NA	TGCAGCGTCGGTGGACAGGTTCGGGAGGAGCAGTACTTC	CSVGGQVREEQYF
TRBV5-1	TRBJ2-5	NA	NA	TGCGCCAGCAGCTTGTTAGGGCGGGGGCTCGAGACCCAGTACTTC	CASSLLGRGLETQYF
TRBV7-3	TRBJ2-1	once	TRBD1	TGTGCCAGCAGCTTAGTCCCAGGGGGCGTGACCAATGAGCAGTTCTTC	CASSLVPGGVTNEQFF
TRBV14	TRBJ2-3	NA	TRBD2	TGTGCCAGCAGCCAAACTAGCGGGGGCCAAGATACGCAGTATTTT	CASSQTSGGQDTQYF
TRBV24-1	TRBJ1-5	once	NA	TGTGCCACCAGTGAGGCTGACGGGACAAGCAATCAGCCCCAGCATTTT	CATSEADGTSNQPQHF
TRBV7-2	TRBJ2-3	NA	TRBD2	TGTGCCAGCAGCTTAGCCGGGGGGGGAGATACGCAGTATTTT	CASSLAGGGDTQYF
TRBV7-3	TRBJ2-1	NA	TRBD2	TGTGCAAAAACGGGACTAGACAATGAGCAGTTCTTC	CAKTGLDNEQFF
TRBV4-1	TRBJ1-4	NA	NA	TGCGCCAGCAGCCAAGTAGACTTGTCCGGGACAATGGGTGAAAAACTGTTTTTT	CASSQVDLSGTMGEKLFF
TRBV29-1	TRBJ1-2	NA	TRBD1	TGCAGCGGAAGACAGGGGAACTATGGCTACACCTTC	CSGRQGNYGYTF
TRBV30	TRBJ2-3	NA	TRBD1	TGTGGGACAGGGGGCCCAGATACGCAGTATTTT	CGTGGPDTQYF
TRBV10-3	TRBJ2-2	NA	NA	TGTGCCATCAGTGAGTCATCAGGGTCGGTCACCGGGGAGCTGTTTTTT	CAISESSGSVTGELFF
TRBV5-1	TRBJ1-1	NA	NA	TGCGCCAGCAGCTTGTTCCGCATCGCTGCCCCCGGACAGAACACTGAAGCTTTCTTT	CASSLFRIAAPGQNTEAFF
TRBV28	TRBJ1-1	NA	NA	TGTGCCAGCAGAAGCAGGGTACTCATGAACACTGAAGCTTTCTTT	CASRSRVLMNTEAFF
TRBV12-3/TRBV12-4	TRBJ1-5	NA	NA	TGTGCCAGCAGTATGGCAGGGAATCAGCCCCAGCATTTT	CASSMAGNQPQHF
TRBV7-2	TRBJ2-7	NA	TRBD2	TGTGCCAGCAGCTTGGGGGGATCAGCGGGAGGGCTCGAGCAGTACTTC	CASSLGGSAGGLEQYF
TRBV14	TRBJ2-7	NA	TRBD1	TGTGCCAGCAGCCGTCGAAATCGACAGGGGGCGGCTTACGAGCAGTACTTC	CASSRRNRQGAAYEQYF
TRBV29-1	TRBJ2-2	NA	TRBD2	TGCAGCGTCCGGGGACTAGCGGGGGCCCCGAACACCGGGGAGCTGTTTTTT	CSVRGLAGAPNTGELFF
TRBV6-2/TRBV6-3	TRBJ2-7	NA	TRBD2	TGTGCCAGCAGTGGCTTGGGAGGGGCTACCTACGAGCAGTACTTC	CASSGLGGATYEQYF
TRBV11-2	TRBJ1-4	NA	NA	TGTGCCAGCAGCTTAGGGGCTGGAGGGGAAAAACTGTTTTTT	CASSLGAGGEKLFF
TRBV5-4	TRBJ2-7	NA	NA	TGTGCCAGCAGCTCGCTCATCGGGGACACCCCGCGCTACGAGCAGTACTTC	CASSSLIGDTPRYEQYF
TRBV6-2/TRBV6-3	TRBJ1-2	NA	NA	TGTGCCAGCAGTTACTCGACAGCTAACTATGGCTACACCTTC	CASSYSTANYGYTF
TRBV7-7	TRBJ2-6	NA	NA	TGTGCTAGCAGCTTAGCCTTGATCAGGGGCTCAAGCTCTGGGGCCAACGTCCTGACTTTC	CASSLALIRGSSSGANVLTF
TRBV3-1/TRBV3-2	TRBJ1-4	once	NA	TGTGCCAGCAGCCAAGATGGAAACAGGCAGAACGAAAAACTGTTTTTT	CASSQDGNRQNEKLFF
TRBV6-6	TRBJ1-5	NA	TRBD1	TGTGCCAGCAGTTCCAGGGGGCGCGGAAGCAATCAGCCCCAGCATTTT	CASSSRGRGSNQPQHF
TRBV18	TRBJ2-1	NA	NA	TGTGCCAGCTCACCACGGGTGGGGGAGGCCGGTGAGCAGTTCTTC	CASSPRVGEAGEQFF
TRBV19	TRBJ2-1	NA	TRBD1	TGTGCCAGTAGTATATTGGGACAGGGGGAGCAGTTCTTC	CASSILGQGEQFF
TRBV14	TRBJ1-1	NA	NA	TGTGCCAGCAGCCAGACAGCGTGGGGCACTGAAGCTTTCTTT	CASSQTAWGTEAFF
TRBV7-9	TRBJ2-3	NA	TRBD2	TGTGCCAGCAGCTCGGGACTAGCGGGTCCTCTAGCCTACACAGATACGCAGTATTTT	CASSSGLAGPLAYTDTQYF
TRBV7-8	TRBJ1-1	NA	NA	TGTGCCAGCAGCTTAAGGGGGATTTACACTGAAGCTTTCTTT	CASSLRGIYTEAFF
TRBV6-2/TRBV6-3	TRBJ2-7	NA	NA	TGTGCCAGCAGTCCCGGTTCGGGGTACGCCTACGAGCAGTACTTC	CASSPGSGYAYEQYF